This TCR beta chain was recorded in a study of blood T cells in healthy people across ages (dated by TCRdb to about 2015). A note on the overall study: In model experiments, template switching captured roughly one uniquely barcoded TCR beta cDNA molecule for every two T cells. Four age groups were formed from the donors: young (average roughly 16 years), middle-aged (less than 40), aged (62) and long-lived (82). Using the same blood draw, the study looked at two additional independent replicas of 1 million unique cDNA reads for two donors, one aged 18 to 30 and the other aged 80 or older. The study measured age-related changes in TCR beta repertoire diversity using deep sequencing normalized with unique cDNA molecular identifiers. To avoid experimental bias, donors of different ages were distributed randomly across sequencing lanes. Study-level results and caveats: Compared with the aged group, the long-lived group had more naive CD4+ T cells, fewer expanded clones and increased TCR diversity, suggesting age selection. Observed TCR beta diversity correlated strongly with the percentage of naive T cells measured by flow cytometry. As age increased, observed TCR beta diversity per million T cells dropped in a roughly linear way, and a significant reduction was already evident by age roughly 40. Estimates of total diversity based on one million sequenced T cells were regarded as lower bounds and as underestimates. Because profiling used bulk unsorted PBMCs, naive and antigen-experienced compartments could not be compared conclusively. Because the CMV infection status of the donors was unknown, age-related changes in expanded clonotypes may potentially have been confounded.

Ten or more counts support this clonotype. It lacks a known antigen. Base qualities are not recorded, but no much larger clone differs from it by a single base. CDR1 and CDR2 (SGHTA, FQGNSA) derive from the germline V gene. V is pruned by 5 bases and J by 4 bases, leaving 16 bases of the junction without a gene match. Including cysteine and phenylalanine, the CDR3 has 18 amino acids. The kept DNA is CDR3 alone, 54 bases in frame from the first base. The library was made by 5' RACE. Sequencing relied on an Illumina HiSeq 2500. A second PCR of about 7 to 12 cycles was performed with a sample-barcoded 5' primer and a J-beta primer mix. Each TCR beta cDNA molecule received a unique molecular identifier from a template-switch 5' adaptor carrying 12 random nucleotides. Each sample yielded at least 3 million CDR3-containing paired-end reads. First-strand cDNA synthesis was performed from all RNA using the Mint cDNA synthesis kit, with priming by a TRBC-specific oligonucleotide. Following uracil-DNA glycosylase treatment, a first 18-cycle PCR with universal primers M1SS and BC2_uni_R was performed on all cDNA. The study's own analysis went as follows. Each sample was normalized by randomly selecting 1 million high-quality reads, each carrying a distinct molecular identifier. Instead of being binned into consensus sequences, reads that shared molecular identifiers were thrown out. CDR3 identification, clonotype clustering and error correction used MiTCR with a Q25 quality threshold and the strictest error-elimination algorithm. A nonparametric unseen species model with Euler transformation was used to estimate lower-bound total TCR beta diversity. TCRdb handled the public reads itself, with Q25 trimming in fastp and clone calling in MiXCR, and kept productive beta chains. Identical CDR3 protein sequences are pooled into one entry, listed with their most common genes and DNA. The V and J calls come from TCRdb's annotation, not from the publication. The sample has 650,000 to 1,000,000 distinct CDR3 sequences on record, 35% to 40% of them singletons. Clones ranked in the top ten supply 10% to 15% of the sample.

The donors were a few dozen Caucasian individuals from Russia, aged roughly 6 to 100 years, who were systemically healthy. Each donor gave about 11 milliliters of peripheral blood, drawn into EDTA-treated Vacutainer tubes. PBMCs were isolated by Ficoll-Paque density-gradient centrifugation, with at least 6 million obtained per sample. Total RNA, at least 5 micrograms per sample, was extracted from PBMCs with Trizol reagent. For every donor, an aliquot of PBMCs went through flow cytometry to measure the percentages of naive CD45RAhigh/CD27high T cells. The chain uses TRBV7-2 and TRBJ2-3, with TRBD1 identical over 9 junction bases. Specimen: blood. The TCR comes from a man younger than 30 in good health. DNA sequence: TGTGCCAGCAGCCAGTCCGGTTCTAGGGGACAGGGCGCAGATACGCAGTATTTT. It codes for CASSQSGSRGQGADTQYF.